A selection of T cell receptor beta chains follows, all from one sample in a study of shared clonotypes between healthy human individuals. Measured with immunoSEQ multiplex PCR; TCRdb has only the in-frame clones, and not every one. The sample has under 2,000,000 clones, roughly 94% seen once. The sequencing sample was made of naive CD8+ T cells sorted from blood. The receptors were sampled from a man between 18 and 29 years old in good health. The CDR3 runs from the conserved cysteine through the conserved F or W. Each record gives: D gene, CDR3 length, V gene, clone size, J gene, CDR3 DNA, CDR3 protein. A D gene is named only where the DNA matches it firmly. Not all rows give a size; the values are once, few, many and, for expanded clones, a class.

.	15	TRBV27	.	TRBJ1-4	TGTGCCAGCAGGCCCGGGATTTCAACTAATGAAAAACTGTTTTTT	CASRPGISTNEKLFF
.	16	TRBV7-9	.	TRBJ1-2	TGTGCCAGCAGCCGTATCCGGGACATCGTTAACTATGGCTACACCTTC	CASSRIRDIVNYGYTF
.	15	TRBV11-2	.	TRBJ2-6	TGTGCCAGCAGCCTTAGTCAAAGCGGGGCCAACGTCCTGACTTTC	CASSLSQSGANVLTF
.	14	TRBV9	.	TRBJ2-7	TGTGCCAGCAGCTCCGGGGAGGGGGCGCGAGAGCAGTACTTC	CASSSGEGAREQYF
TRBD2	17	TRBV5-4	.	TRBJ2-1	TGTGCCAGCAGCACCGGGACTAGCGGGAGATTAGACAATGAGCAGTTCTTC	CASSTGTSGRLDNEQFF
.	13	TRBV7-6	.	TRBJ1-1	TGTGCCAGCAGCTTAGGGACGAACACTGAAGCTTTCTTT	CASSLGTNTEAFF
TRBD2	15	TRBV6-6	once	TRBJ2-1	TGTGCCAGCAGTTTGGAAATAGCGGGGTACAATGAGCAGTTCTTC	CASSLEIAGYNEQFF
TRBD1	14	TRBV19	.	TRBJ2-5	TGTGCCAGTAGTATCCGGACAGGCCAAGAGACCCAGTACTTC	CASSIRTGQETQYF
.	15	TRBV6-5	once	TRBJ1-1	TGTGCCAGCAGTTACAGAGAGGGTCTGGGCACTGAAGCTTTCTTT	CASSYREGLGTEAFF
TRBD1	15	TRBV7-2	once	TRBJ2-5	TGTGCCAGCAGCTCCCCCTGGGGACAGCAAGAGACCCAGTACTTC	CASSSPWGQQETQYF
TRBD1	14	TRBV15	.	TRBJ2-7	TGTGCCACCAGCATAACCGGGACAGGATACGAGCAGTACTTC	CATSITGTGYEQYF
.	16	TRBV7-2	.	TRBJ2-7	TGTGCCAGCAGCTTAAAAGGAGGGGGCTATGGCTACGAGCAGTACTTC	CASSLKGGGYGYEQYF
TRBD1	16	TRBV7-9	.	TRBJ2-2	TGTGCCAGCAGCTCGCCCCTGGGGACAGGGAGCGGGGAGCTGTTTTTT	CASSSPLGTGSGELFF
TRBD2	16	TRBV7-9	.	TRBJ2-1	TGTGCCAGCAGCACCCCCCTAGCGGTCTCCTACAATGAGCAGTTCTTC	CASSTPLAVSYNEQFF
.	14	TRBV4-1	.	TRBJ1-2	TGCGCCAGCAGCCATGGACAGCTTAACTATGGCTACACCTTC	CASSHGQLNYGYTF
.	13	TRBV6-1	.	TRBJ1-1	TGTGCCAGCAGTGAATCCCGGGGCACTGAAGCTTTCTTT	CASSESRGTEAFF
TRBD2	17	TRBV9	.	TRBJ2-5	TGTGCCAGCAGCGTAGGGTACTGGGGGGAGGGAGAAGAGACCCAGTACTTC	CASSVGYWGEGEETQYF
TRBD2	13	TRBV4-3	.	TRBJ2-7	TGCGCCAGCAGCCAATTGCGGGAGTCTGAGCAGTACTTC	CASSQLRESEQYF
.	14	TRBV9	.	TRBJ2-7	TGTGCCAGCAGCCCCCGACAGGCCTCCTACGAGCAGTACTTC	CASSPRQASYEQYF
.	13	TRBV27	.	TRBJ2-7	TGTGCCAGCAGTCCGCCCCACAGCTACGAGCAGTACTTC	CASSPPHSYEQYF
.	18	TRBV9	.	TRBJ2-3	TGTGCCAGCAGCGTAGTAGGGAGGTCACTAGAGTATGGAGATACGCAGTATTTT	CASSVVGRSLEYGDTQYF
TRBD2	14	TRBV25-1	.	TRBJ2-2	TGTGCCAGCACGGGACTAGAGAACACCGGGGAGCTGTTTTTT	CASTGLENTGELFF
.	14	TRBV27	.	TRBJ2-7	TGTGCCAGCAGTTCGACGACTAGGGCATACGAGCAGTACTTC	CASSSTTRAYEQYF
.	13	TRBV19	.	TRBJ2-4	TGTGCCAGTAGTATAGACAGGGAAAACATTCAGTACTTC	CASSIDRENIQYF
.	15	TRBV7-8	.	TRBJ2-1	TGTGCCAGCAGCTTGGGGGGGGGCCCCTACAATGAGCAGTTCTTC	CASSLGGGPYNEQFF
.	13	TRBV19	.	TRBJ2-7	TGTGCCAGTAGTATAGTAGCCTCCCACGAGCAGTACTTC	CASSIVASHEQYF
.	13	TRBV5-1	.	TRBJ2-7	TGCGCCAGCAGCTTGGGGGGGCCCAGACGTGAGTACTTC	CASSLGGPRREYF
.	15	TRBV6-1	.	TRBJ1-2	TGTGCCAGCAGTGAAGGCGCCCATGGGAGCTATGGCTACACCTTC	CASSEGAHGSYGYTF
.	12	TRBV11-1	.	TRBJ2-7	TGTGCCAGCAGCTCGGACGGGAGCGAGCAGTACTTC	CASSSDGSEQYF
TRBD1	14	TRBV6-5	.	TRBJ1-1	TGTGCCAGCAGTCCAATGACAGGGCGAACTGAAGCTTTCTTT	CASSPMTGRTEAFF
.	16	TRBV5-8	.	TRBJ2-7	TGTGCCAGCAGCTCCAGTAGTGGTAGTAATCCCTACGAGCAGTACTTC	CASSSSSGSNPYEQYF
.	14	TRBV4-1	few	TRBJ1-5	TGCGCCAGCAGCCACACAGGGAGCAATCAGCCCCAGCATTTT	CASSHTGSNQPQHF
.	14	TRBV18	.	TRBJ2-1	TGTGCCAGCTCACCACCGGCAGGGGCTAATGAGCAGTTCTTC	CASSPPAGANEQFF
TRBD1	13	TRBV6-1	.	TRBJ2-4	TGTGCCAGCAGACCCGGGACAGGAAACATTCAGTACTTC	CASRPGTGNIQYF
TRBD1	15	TRBV15	few	TRBJ2-7	TGTGCCACCAGCAGAGATCTTGGGACAGGCTACGAGCAGTACTTC	CATSRDLGTGYEQYF
.	16	TRBV5-6	.	TRBJ2-1	TGTGCCAGCAGCTTGGAGGTAGGGAGCTACTACAATGAGCAGTTCTTC	CASSLEVGSYYNEQFF
.	16	TRBV27	.	TRBJ2-7	TGTGCCAGCAGTTTAAGTACAGGGCAGCGCACCTACGAGCAGTACTTC	CASSLSTGQRTYEQYF
.	14	TRBV21-1	.	TRBJ1-1	TGTGCCAGCAGAAAGAGGCAGTTGAACACTGAAGCTTTCTTT	CASRKRQLNTEAFF
.	14	TRBV9	.	TRBJ1-6	TGTGCCAGCGGAGATGGTAAGGGTGTTTCACCCCTCCACTTT	CASGDGKGVSPLHF
TRBD1	17	TRBV12-5	.	TRBJ1-4	TGTGCTAGTGGTTTGCGGGGGGCAGGGGGCACTAATGAAAAACTGTTTTTT	CASGLRGAGGTNEKLFF
TRBD2	18	TRBV27	.	TRBJ2-1	TGTGCCAGCAGTTTATCACCGTCGGGACTAGCGGTCTACAATGAGCAGTTCTTC	CASSLSPSGLAVYNEQFF
TRBD2	15	TRBV29-1	.	TRBJ2-3	TGCAGCGTTGAAGGACTAGCGGGAGACCCAGATACGCAGTATTTT	CSVEGLAGDPDTQYF
TRBD1	18	TRBV27	.	TRBJ2-2	TGTGCCAGCAGTCCAACAAGGGACAGGGAAGGGATCACCGGGGAGCTGTTTTTT	CASSPTRDREGITGELFF
TRBD1	13	TRBV27	.	TRBJ1-1	TGTGCCAGCAGTACAGGGGGCAGTACTGAAGCTTTCTTT	CASSTGGSTEAFF
TRBD2	14	TRBV5-4	.	TRBJ2-1	TGTGCCAGCAGCCACGGGACTAGCGGGTCTGAGCAGTTCTTC	CASSHGTSGSEQFF
.	13	TRBV28	.	TRBJ2-7	TGTGCCAGCAGAATGACAGAGGCTGGCGAGCAGTACTTC	CASRMTEAGEQYF
.	13	TRBV7-9	.	TRBJ1-1	TGTGCCAGCAGCAGGGACCCGAACACTGAAGCTTTCTTT	CASSRDPNTEAFF
.	15	TRBV4-3	.	TRBJ1-5	TGCGCCAGCAGCCAAGATCGGGGGAGCAATCAGCCCCAGCATTTT	CASSQDRGSNQPQHF
TRBD2	15	TRBV13	once	TRBJ2-7	TGTGCCAGCAGCACAGGGACTAGCGGGACTTACGAGCAGTACTTC	CASSTGTSGTYEQYF
.	14	TRBV27	.	TRBJ2-3	TGTGCCAGCAGCCTTAGCATAGGCACAGATACGCAGTATTTT	CASSLSIGTDTQYF
.	17	TRBV5-1	.	TRBJ2-7	TGCGCCAGCAGCTTTACCCGCTCAGGGGTCGGAACCTACGAGCAGTACTTC	CASSFTRSGVGTYEQYF
.	12	TRBV11-2	.	TRBJ2-3	TGTGCCAGCAGCTTGGGATCAGATACGCAGTATTTT	CASSLGSDTQYF